What follows are 7 T cell receptor beta chains derived from one specimen sequenced in a study of blood T cells in healthy people across ages. The use of a sample-barcoded 5' primer and a J-beta primer mix characterized a second PCR of roughly 6 to 12 cycles. TCRdb ran MiXCR on the 5' RACE reads and lists one entry per CDR3 protein. The table shows about 800,000 distinct CDR3 sequences, with 20% to 25% occurring only once. The data also belong to a second study, concerning T cells of mothers and their children.

Sequenced input: blood. These TCRs come from a boy younger than 18 in good health.

The genes are TRBV20-1 and TRBJ2-7; D ambiguous. Germline lookup yields CDR1 DFQATT and CDR2 SNEGSKA (reference sequence). This CDR3 is 8 amino acids long. The V end lost 7 bases, the J end lost 5 bases, and 3 bases lay between the germline ends. CDR3 residues: CSVNEQYF. In nucleotides, the CDR3 is TGCAGTGTGAACGAGCAGTACTTC.

The chain carries TRBV30 and TRBJ1-1; 9 positions match TRBD1. Unmatched junction bases numbered 2, after V lost 6 bases and J lost 6 bases. The CDR3 runs to 11 residues. Looked up from germline, CDR1 is GTSNPN and CDR2 is SVGIG (reference sequence). The CDR3 sequence is CACTGGSEAFF. The CDR3 nucleotides are TGTGCCTGTACAGGGGGCTCTGAAGCTTTCTTT.

This clonotype was observed a few times. V usage is TRBV7-3 and J usage is TRBJ1-1; TRBD1 matches 8 bases. This CDR3 has 13 residues. V lost 3 bases and J lost 8; bases outside the gene matches: 5. Germline V CDR1 and CDR2: SGHTA, FQGTGA. Written as DNA, the CDR3 is TGTGCCAGCAGCTTGGACAGGGCAGGCGAAGCTTTCTTT. Translating gives CASSLDRAGEAFF.

The table lists this clonotype with many counts. The chain couples TRBV4-3 to TRBJ2-7; D is ambiguous. V lost 0 bases, J lost 6 bases, and 9 bases lay in between. The CDR3 has 13 residues. Germline CDR1 is LGHNA and CDR2 is YSLEER. CDR3 loop: CASSQDRRTEQYF. The DNA for the CDR3 is TGCGCCAGCAGCCAAGATCGCAGGACCGAGCAGTACTTC.

The V and J genes are TRBV5-1 and TRBJ2-6; 7 bases match TRBD1. The germline CDR1 and CDR2 sequences are SGHRS and YFSETQ. J gave up 1 base and V 5 bases, and 9 bases lay outside the gene matches. The CDR3 totals 17 residues. The CDR3 sequence is CASRRWTGSSGANVLTF. The CDR3 DNA sequence: TGCGCCAGCAGGCGCTGGACAGGCTCTTCTGGGGCCAACGTCCTGACTTTC. The complete variable domain, with remaining parts taken from reference TRBV5-1 and TRBJ2-6, reads KAGVTQTPRYLIKTRGQQVTLSCSPISGHRSVSWYQQTPGQGLQFLFEYFSETQRNKGNFPGRFSGRQFSNSRSEMNVSTLELGDSALYLCASRRWTGSSGANVLTFGAGSRLTVL.

The rearrangement joins TRBV12-3 or TRBV12-4 to TRBJ2-2, with 7 nucleotides matching TRBD1. The J segment lost 5 bases and the V segment lost 4 bases, leaving 1 base of the junction unmatched. The CDR3 consists of 13 residues. DNA for the CDR3: TGTGCCAGCAGTTACAGGGGAACCGGGGAGCTGTTTTTT. Its protein product is CASSYRGTGELFF.

This clonotype was picked up a small number of times. This rearrangement joins TRBV20-1 to TRBJ1-2; TRBD1 agrees at 9 bases. CDR1 is DFQATT, CDR2 SNEGSKA, per germline (reference sequence). V was pared by 5 bases and J by 3 bases, with 7 bases of the junction left unmatched. The CDR3 loop spans 14 amino acids. In DNA, the CDR3 is TGCAGTGCTTTATACAGGGGGCTCGACTATGGCTACACCTTC. Protein sequence: CSALYRGLDYGYTF.